This T cell receptor (beta chain) is drawn from a study of T cells in Graves' hyperthyroidism and ophthalmopathy. CDR3 length: 14 residues. Trimming left V 4 bases short and J 4 bases short, with 13 bases between. Germline CDR1 reads ENHRY; CDR2 reads SYGVKD. Ten or more counts support this clonotype. What it binds is not known. Whole-study results and caveats: Prediction of ophthalmopathy progression came a median around 6.1 months pre-onset.

RNA transcripts gave rise to amplified TCR beta CDR3 regions. A set of HTBI primers served as the primers for a first-round RT-PCR of the TCR CDR3. In TCRdb, the multiplex PCR reads were re-called with MiXCR into one record per CDR3 protein. This table has just over 550,000 distinct CDR3 sequences, 46% appearing once. Input material: peripheral blood or thyroid tissue (not recorded which). This clonotype was obtained from a young woman with Graves' hyperthyroidism. The V and J genes are TRBV10-3 and TRBJ1-1; D may be TRBD1 (5 bases). CDR3: CAISGGGEVTEAFF. Written as DNA, the CDR3 is TGTGCCATCAGTGGCGGAGGGGAGGTCACTGAAGCTTTCTTT.